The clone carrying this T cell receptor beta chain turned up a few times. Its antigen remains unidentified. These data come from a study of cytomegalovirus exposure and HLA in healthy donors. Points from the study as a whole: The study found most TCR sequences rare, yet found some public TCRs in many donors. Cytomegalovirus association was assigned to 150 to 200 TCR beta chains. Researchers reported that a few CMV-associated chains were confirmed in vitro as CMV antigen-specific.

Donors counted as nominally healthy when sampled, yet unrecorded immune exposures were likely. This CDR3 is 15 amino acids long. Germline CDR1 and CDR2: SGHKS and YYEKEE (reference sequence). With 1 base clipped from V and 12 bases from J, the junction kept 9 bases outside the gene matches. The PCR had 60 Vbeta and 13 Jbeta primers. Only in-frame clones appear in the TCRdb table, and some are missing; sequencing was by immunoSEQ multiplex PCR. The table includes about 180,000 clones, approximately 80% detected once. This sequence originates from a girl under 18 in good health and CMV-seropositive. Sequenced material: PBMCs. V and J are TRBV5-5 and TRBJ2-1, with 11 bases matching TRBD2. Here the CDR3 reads CASSLTSGSTRWQFF. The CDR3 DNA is TGTGCCAGCAGCTTGACTAGCGGGAGTACGCGATGGCAGTTCTTC.